This T cell receptor (beta chain) was identified during a study of T cell responses to AZD1222 COVID-19 vaccine. Profiled with immunoSEQ multiplex PCR; TCRdb holds only in-frame clones, not every one. This sample yields about 120,000 clones, of which approximately 87% are seen a single time; approximately 12% belongs to the top ten. This receptor was taken from an adult in good health. Specimen: peripheral blood, collected on day 0 of AZD1222 vaccination.

The CDR3 is CASSIGQVMNTEAFF. As DNA, the CDR3 is TGTGCCAGTAGTATAGGACAGGTTATGAACACTGAAGCTTTCTTT. The chain employs TRBV19 and TRBJ1-1; TRBD1 is a possible D gene (6 bases). Trimming stripped 1 base from V and 0 bases from J, with 9 bases between. The CDR3 is 15 residues long. Germline loops: CDR1 LNHDA, CDR2 SQIVND (reference sequence).